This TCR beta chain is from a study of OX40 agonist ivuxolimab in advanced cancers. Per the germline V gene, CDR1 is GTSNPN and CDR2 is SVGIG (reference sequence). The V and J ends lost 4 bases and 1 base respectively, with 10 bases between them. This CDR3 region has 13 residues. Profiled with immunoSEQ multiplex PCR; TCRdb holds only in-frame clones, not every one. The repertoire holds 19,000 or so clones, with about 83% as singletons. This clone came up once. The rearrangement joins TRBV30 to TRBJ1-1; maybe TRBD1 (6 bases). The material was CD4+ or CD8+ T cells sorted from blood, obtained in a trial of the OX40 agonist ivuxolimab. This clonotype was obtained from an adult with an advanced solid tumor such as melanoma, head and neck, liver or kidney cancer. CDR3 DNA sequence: TGTGCCTGGACCCAACAGGGGAACACTGAAGCTTTCTTT. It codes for CAWTQQGNTEAFF.